The 2 T cell receptor beta chains listed next were all sequenced from one sample in a study of blood T cell repertoires in COVID-19. Clones were read by immunoSEQ multiplex PCR, and TCRdb kept only the in-frame ones, dropping some. The sample gives about 220,000 clones, more than 75% of which show up once; more than 2.5% is in the top ten. The sample comprised peripheral blood. The source of these receptors is a woman aged 25 to 39 who had recovered from COVID-19.

This chain joins TRBV27 and TRBJ2-7; TRBD2 agrees at 10 bases. Germline values: CDR1 MNHEY, CDR2 SMNVEV (reference sequence). Trimming cost V 8 bases and J 5 bases; bases outside gene matches: 15. The CDR3 consists of 16 residues. CDR3 region: CASQFLASGGANEQYF. In DNA, the CDR3 is TGTGCCAGCCAGTTTTTGGCGAGCGGGGGGGCGAACGAGCAGTACTTC.

V and J are TRBV5-6 and TRBJ2-1, with D possibly matching TRBD2 (5 bases). The CDR3 contains 15 residues. Looked up from germline, CDR1 is SGHDT and CDR2 is YYEEEE. With 4 bases removed from V and 4 bases from J, the gap between germline ends came to 15 bases. The CDR3 DNA follows: TGTGCCAGCAGCCTTACCCGGGGAATATACAATGAGCAGTTCTTC. Residues: CASSLTRGIYNEQFF. Full variable domain (rest looked up from reference TRBV5-6 and TRBJ2-1): DAGVTQSPTHLIKTRGQQVTLRCSPKSGHDTVSWYQQALGQGPQFIFQYYEEEERQRGNFPDRFSGHQFPNYSSELNVNALLLGDSALYLCASSLTRGIYNEQFFGPGTRLTVL.